Included here is one T cell receptor beta chain sequence, with context. Antigen unknown. The sample comes from a study of shared clonotypes between healthy human individuals. Study outcomes and limitations: The sampled material consisted only of blood, and tissue repertoires are likely to differ.

The CDR3 sequence is 15 residues long. The ends were cut back, 2 bases at V and 0 bases at J, with 11 bases in the middle. Germline values: CDR1 SGHVS, CDR2 FNYEAQ. All donors were healthy HIV-negative adults lacking recent acute infections or vaccinations. PCR replicates from unsorted PBMC used roughly 310 ng DNA, and this amount was around 28,000 T cell genomes. Clones were sequenced by immunoSEQ multiplex PCR, and TCRdb holds only the in-frame ones, with some missing. Of fewer than 500,000 clones in the sample, 60% to 80% were seen once. Specimen: PBMCs. The rearrangement links TRBV7-6 to TRBJ2-7; D call uncertain. This TCR derives from a woman aged 40 to 55 in good health. Some clones in this sample may be carry-over from other donors' samples. The CDR3 DNA is TGTGCCAGCAGCTTAAGACCTGGGTTCTCCTACGAGCAGTACTTC. It codes for CASSLRPGFSYEQYF.